These 6 T cell receptor beta chains were all obtained from the same sample, sequenced in a study of metastatic and nonmetastatic thyroid tumors. Thyroid surgery had not been preceded by any treatment in any patient. TCRdb re-called clones from the PCR reads using MiXCR. The sample contains 80,000 to 85,000 clones, around an eighth of which appear only once. What was sequenced was tumor tissue. Receptor source: a female donor with papillary thyroid cancer or a benign thyroid nodule (not recorded which). Some clones in this sample may be carry-over from other donors' samples.

This clone was counted at least ten times. The genes are TRBV6-5 and TRBJ2-1; D not certain. V lost 0 bases to trimming and J lost 5 bases, with 8 bases between them. The germline CDR1 and CDR2 sequences are MNHEY and SVGAGI. The CDR3 totals 14 residues. The CDR3 nucleotides are TGTGCCAGCAGTTACTCTGCTAGTCACAATGAGCAGTTCTTC. Protein product: CASSYSASHNEQFF.

This clone was detected ten times or more. This rearrangement joins TRBV10-3 to TRBJ1-2; no clear D gene. V dropped 0 bases and J dropped 8 bases, with 13 bases sitting between them. CDR3 length: 14 amino acids. Germline CDR1 is ENHRY and CDR2 is SYGVKD. This CDR3 reads CAISESAATGGYTF. CDR3 sequence (DNA): TGTGCCATCAGTGAGTCGGCAGCCACGGGGGGCTACACCTTC.

On this clone: This may be a read error: a much more frequent sequence differs by one nucleotide. The chain uses TRBV7-9 and TRBJ2-3; tentatively, D is TRBD1 (5 bases). The germline V gene encodes CDR1 SEHNR and CDR2 FQNEAQ (reference sequence). The CDR3 runs to 12 residues. The DNA of the CDR3 is TGTGCCAGCAGCAAAGTCACAGGTACGCAGTATTTT. It encodes CASSKVTGTQYF.

This clone was counted ten times or more. The J gene is TRBJ2-7, the V gene TRBV6-1, with D possibly TRBD1 on 5 matching bases. The V end was cut by 1 base, the J end by 4 bases, with 11 bases between. The CDR3 spans 14 residues. Looked up from germline, CDR1 is MNHNS and CDR2 is SASEGT. The CDR3: CASSEDNRIYEQYF. CDR3 coding DNA: TGTGCCAGCAGTGAAGATAACAGGATATACGAGCAGTACTTC.

This clone was seen ten or more times. The chain couples TRBV5-4 to TRBJ1-1, with D possibly TRBD1 on 5 matching bases. With 0 bases removed from V and 0 bases from J, the gap between germline ends came to 6 bases. The CDR3 loop spans 14 amino acids. The germline V gene encodes CDR1 SGHNT and CDR2 YYREEE (reference sequence). This CDR3 is CASSLGQMNTEAFF. The DNA for the CDR3 is TGTGCCAGCAGCTTGGGACAGATGAACACTGAAGCTTTCTTT.

Many counts were recorded for this clone. The chain is built from TRBV20-1 and TRBJ1-1; D call uncertain. The CDR3 sequence is 13 residues long. V was shortened by 5 bases and J by 0 bases, with 10 bases between the two germline ends. From germline, CDR1 is DFQATT and CDR2 SNEGSKA (reference sequence). This CDR3 is CSASMDLNTEAFF. The CDR3 nucleotides read TGCAGTGCTTCTATGGACTTGAACACTGAAGCTTTCTTT.